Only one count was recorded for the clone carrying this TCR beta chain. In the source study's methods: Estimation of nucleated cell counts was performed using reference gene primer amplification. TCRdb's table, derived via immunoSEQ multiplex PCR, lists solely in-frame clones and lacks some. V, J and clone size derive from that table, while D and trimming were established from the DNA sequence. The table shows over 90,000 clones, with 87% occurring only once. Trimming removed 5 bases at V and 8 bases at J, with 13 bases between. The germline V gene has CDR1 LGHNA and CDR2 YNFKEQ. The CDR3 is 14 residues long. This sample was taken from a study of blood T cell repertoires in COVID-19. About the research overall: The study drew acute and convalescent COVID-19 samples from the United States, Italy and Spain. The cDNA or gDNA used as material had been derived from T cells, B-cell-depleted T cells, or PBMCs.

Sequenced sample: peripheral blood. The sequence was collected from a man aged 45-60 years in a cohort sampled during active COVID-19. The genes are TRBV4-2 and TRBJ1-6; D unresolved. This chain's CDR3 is CASSTMERDSPLHF. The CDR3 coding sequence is TGTGCCAGCAGCACTATGGAGAGGGATTCACCCCTCCACTTT.